The 24 T cell receptor beta chains reported below all come from one sample, sequenced in a study of CD8+ T cells in alopecia areata. TCR sequencing used cDNA made by reverse transcription of extracted RNA. TCRdb's table, derived via immunoSEQ multiplex PCR, lists solely in-frame clones and lacks some. The sample yields 90,000 to 130,000 clones, without any singletons. Sequenced input: lesional skin. The receptors come from a C3H/HeJ mouse with alopecia areata. The MHC haplotype of the strain is H2-k.

This clone was counted between two and nine times. The TCRdb protein and the DNA translation do not line up at residue 15; the protein shown here was made by translating the DNA. All gene names here are mouse names. With the read ending 3 residues before the CDR3 end, the germline J gene is used to fill in that end. J is TRBJ1-6 and V is TRBV13-3; the match to TRBD1 covers 7 bases. TRBJ1-6 is assigned to the ORF class and has an uncertain function. The CDR3 loop spans 18 amino acids. V lost 1 base, J lost 0 bases, and 7 bases stayed unmatched. Germline V lookup: CDR1 NNHDY, CDR2 SYVADS. CDR3 DNA (partial): TGTGCCAGCAGTGATCCGGGACAGCCAAATTCCTATAATTCGCCC. Translated, it gives CASSDPGQPNSYNSP. The whole CDR3 reads CASSDPGQPNSYNSPLYF.

Comments on this clone: TCRdb's protein and the translated DNA diverge at residue 7; the protein reported here is the translation of the DNA. Germline and genes: mouse. The CDR3 end is not reached by the read, which stops 3 residues before it; the germline J gene fills it in. V gene TRBV19 combines with J gene TRBJ1-3; no definite D call. Germline CDR1 reads FNHDT; CDR2 reads SITEND (reference sequence). The CDR3 is 10 residues long. The V gene lost 8 bases and the J gene lost 4 bases, with 4 bases spanning the gap. Partial CDR3 DNA: TGTGCCAGACAAGGAAATACG. Residues: CARQGNT. The whole CDR3 sequence reads CARQGNTLYF.

As regards this clone: Genes here carry mouse names. The sequence runs out 4 residues before the end of the CDR3; the remainder is reconstructed from the germline J gene. This sequence joins TRBV13-3 and TRBJ2-7; 9 bases match TRBD2. This CDR3 comprises 16 residues. Germline values: CDR1 NNHDY, CDR2 SYVADS. Incomplete CDR3 DNA: TGTGCCAGCAGTGATGACGACTGGGGGAATAATTAT. Amino acid sequence: CASSDDDWGNNY. The CDR3 reads in full as CASSDDDWGNNYEQYF.

About this clone itself: Gene labels here are mouse ones. The read ends 4 residues before the CDR3 terminus; that terminus is restored from the germline J gene. The chain has TRBV13-3 and TRBJ2-3, with 9 nucleotides matching TRBD1. This CDR3 spans 17 amino acids. V trimming: 0 bases; J trimming: 0 bases; junction bases outside the gene matches: 5. CDR1 and CDR2 (germline): NNHDY, SYVADS. The CDR3 bases that were read are TGTGCCAGCAGTGATGCATACAGGGGGCATAGTGCAGAA. Translated, it gives CASSDAYRGHSAE. The full-length CDR3 reads as CASSDAYRGHSAETLYF.

This clone was observed a few times. Germline and genes: mouse. The read halts 4 residues ahead of the CDR3 end, with the missing end drawn from the germline J gene. The chain carries TRBV13-1 and TRBJ2-1; weak D call: TRBD1 (5 bases). V lost 5 bases, J lost 5 bases, and 8 bases lay in between. The CDR3 extends over 12 amino acids. Per the germline V gene, CDR1 is NSHNY and CDR2 is SYGAGN. The sequenced part of the CDR3 DNA is TGTGCCAGCAGGCAGGGAGATGCT. Amino acids: CASRQGDA. The full CDR3 is CASRQGDAEQFF.

The sample holds many counts of this clone. Genes here carry mouse names. The read halts 4 residues ahead of the CDR3 end, with the missing end drawn from the germline J gene. This chain connects TRBV13-3 to TRBJ2-5; 10 nucleotides align to TRBD1. The V gene's germline CDR1 is NNHDY and CDR2 SYVADS. This CDR3 contains 13 residues. The CDR3 spells CATEGQGRDTQYF. The sequenced part of the CDR3 DNA is TGTGCCACCGAGGGACAGGGGAGAGAC. Drawing the rest from reference TRBV13-3 and TRBJ2-5, the complete variable domain is EAAVTQSPRSKVAVTGGKVTLSCHQTNNHDYMYWYRQDTGHGLRLIHYSYVADSTEKGDIPDGYKASRPSQENFSLILELASLSQTAVYFCATEGQGRDTQYFGPGTRLLVL.

In regard to this clone: The gene names given are mouse names. The read terminates 4 residues before the CDR3 end, so the remaining end is supplied by the germline J gene. The gene calls are TRBV13-1 and TRBJ2-5; D unresolved. The CDR3 is 14 amino acids. V was trimmed by 0 bases and J by 2 bases, leaving 7 bases between them. The germline gives CDR1 NSHNY, CDR2 SYGAGN. CDR3: CASSDAGSQDTQYF. The sequenced part of the CDR3 DNA is TGTGCCAGCAGTGATGCAGGCAGCCAAGAC.

This clone was seen many times. The genes are named according to mouse. From the germline J gene comes the end of the CDR3, since the read stops 4 residues before it. The V gene is TRBV13-3, the J gene TRBJ2-1; a weak D match, TRBD1 (6 bases). CDR1 is NNHDY and CDR2 is SYVADS in the germline V gene. The CDR3 sequence is 12 residues long. V was pared by 5 bases and J by 6 bases, with 9 bases between. The CDR3 protein is CASRPGVAEQFF. The DNA read from the CDR3 is TGTGCCAGCAGGCCAGGGGTTGCT.

Of note for this clone: The genes are named according to mouse. The read falls 4 residues short of the CDR3 end, and the missing part is taken from the germline J gene. The chain combines TRBV1 with TRBJ1-1; 12 positions match TRBD1. Germline CDR1 and CDR2: NSQYPW and LRSPGD (reference sequence). With 0 bases clipped from V and 4 bases from J, the junction kept 3 bases outside the gene matches. The CDR3 covers 16 residues. The covered CDR3 bases are TGCACCTGCAGTGCAGAGGGGACAGGGGGCCTCACA. Translated: CTCSAEGTGGLT. The CDR3 as a whole reads CTCSAEGTGGLTEVFF.

This clone turned up a few times. The genes and germline here are from mouse. The read halts 4 residues ahead of the CDR3 end, with the missing end drawn from the germline J gene. The rearrangement joins TRBV31 to TRBJ1-4, with TRBD1 identical over 8 bases. The CDR3 spans 15 residues. Germline V gene lookup returns CDR1 GKSSPN and CDR2 SITVG. V shed 0 bases and J 0 bases; nucleotides not matched to a gene: 0. CDR3 DNA, as far as it was read: TGTGCCTGGAGTCTGACAGGGGTTTCCAACGAA. Its translation is CAWSLTGVSNE. The entire CDR3 protein reads CAWSLTGVSNERLFF.

The sample holds a few counts of this clone. The gene symbols are mouse symbols. The sequence runs out 4 residues before the end of the CDR3; the remainder is reconstructed from the germline J gene. The chain carries TRBV1 and TRBJ1-4; the D is unclear. In germline, CDR1 is NSQYPW, CDR2 LRSPGD (reference sequence). This CDR3 spans 15 amino acids. V was cut by 2 bases and J by 0 bases, with 7 bases left in between. CDR3 sequence reads: CTCSAPRISNERLFF. CDR3 DNA, as far as it was read: TGCACCTGCAGTGCACCCAGAATTTCCAACGAA.

With regard to this clone: The gene names here belong to mouse. From the germline J gene comes the end of the CDR3, since the read stops 4 residues before it. The gene calls are TRBV13-3 and TRBJ2-1; TRBD2 agrees at 8 bases. V shed 4 bases and J 5 bases; nucleotides not matched to a gene: 11. The V gene's germline CDR1 is NNHDY and CDR2 SYVADS. The CDR3 loop spans 16 amino acids. Partial CDR3 DNA: TGTGCCAGCAGTCCCCAAGGGGGGGGCCGGGATGCT. Protein product: CASSPQGGGRDA. In full, the CDR3 reads CASSPQGGGRDAEQFF.

In this sample, this clone turned up a few times. Gene labels here are mouse ones. The read gets to within 4 residues of the CDR3 end, and the germline J gene fills in the rest. The chain uses TRBV13-3 and TRBJ1-1; D ambiguous. The CDR3 is 14 amino acids. Trimming removed 2 bases from V and 1 base from J, with 9 bases in between. Germline V lookup: CDR1 NNHDY, CDR2 SYVADS. The CDR3 here is CASSETQKNTEVFF. The CDR3 DNA, read in part, is TGTGCCAGCAGTGAGACACAAAAAAACACA.

This clone was observed a handful of times. The genes are named according to mouse. The read stops 4 residues short of the end of the CDR3; the missing end is completed from the germline J gene. This chain links TRBV13-1 with TRBJ2-1; the D gene is possibly TRBD1 (5 bases). This CDR3 comprises 15 residues. The germline V and J ends were trimmed by 0 bases and 1 base, with 8 bases remaining between them. Per the germline V gene, CDR1 is NSHNY and CDR2 is SYGAGN. CDR3 amino acids: CASSDARENYAEQFF. The part of the CDR3 DNA that was read is TGTGCCAGCAGTGATGCCAGGGAAAACTATGCT.

This clone came up a few times. Any gene name here is a mouse gene name. The DNA ends 4 residues before the CDR3 does, and the rest of the CDR3 is filled in from the germline J gene. The V and J genes are TRBV13-3 and TRBJ1-4; possible D gene TRBD1, 6 bases. The CDR3 has 16 residues. Trimming removed 3 bases at V and 0 bases at J, with 12 bases between. In germline, CDR1 is NNHDY, CDR2 SYVADS. The DNA read from the CDR3 is TGTGCCAGCAGTGTCCCACAGGGCTTTTCCAACGAA. Translated: CASSVPQGFSNE. The full CDR3 reads CASSVPQGFSNERLFF.

This clone has a handful of counts. The gene symbols are mouse symbols. The sequence runs out 4 residues before the end of the CDR3; the remainder is reconstructed from the germline J gene. The chain has TRBV1 and TRBJ2-3; D remains ambiguous. Trimming shortened V by 0 bases and J by 0 bases, and 10 bases separated the two germline ends. Germline CDR1 is NSQYPW and CDR2 is LRSPGD (reference sequence). CDR3 size: 16 residues. Here the CDR3 reads CTCSAESEYSAETLYF. The CDR3 bases that were read are TGCACCTGCAGTGCAGAATCAGAGTATAGTGCAGAA.

On this clone itself: Genes here carry mouse names. Coverage ceases 4 residues before the CDR3 finishes, and the germline J gene fills in the end. V is TRBV19 and J is TRBJ1-1; 9 nucleotides match TRBD1. This CDR3 contains 16 residues. From germline, CDR1 is FNHDT and CDR2 SITEND (reference sequence). With 4 bases clipped from V and 0 bases from J, the junction kept 7 bases outside the gene matches. The CDR3 DNA, read in part, is TGTGCCAGCAGTTCACAGGGGGCTCTTGCAAACACA. Translated: CASSSQGALANT. The CDR3 as a whole reads CASSSQGALANTEVFF.

This clone showed up many times. Genes here carry mouse names. The part of the CDR3 DNA that was read is TGTGCCAGCAGTGAGAAGGGGGCCAACACCGGG. Translated: CASSEKGANTG. The full CDR3 reads CASSEKGANTGQLYF. V and J are TRBV13-3 and TRBJ2-2; D perhaps matches TRBD1 (7 bases). The observed sequence ends 4 residues before the CDR3 terminus, with the missing tail filled in from the germline J gene. CDR1 is NNHDY and CDR2 is SYVADS in the germline V gene. The CDR3 spans 15 residues. V shed 2 bases and J shed 2 bases, with 10 bases lying between them.

Ten or more counts support this clone. The gene symbols are mouse symbols. CDR3 DNA, as far as it was read: TGTGCTAGCAGTAGAGACTGGGGGGGCGCAGAC. Translated: CASSRDWGGAD. The complete CDR3 sequence is CASSRDWGGADTQYF. The J gene is TRBJ2-5, the V gene TRBV17; 10 bases align to TRBD2. The CDR3 end lies 4 residues beyond the end of the read and is filled in from the germline J gene. There are 15 residues in the CDR3. The V gene's germline CDR1 is MNHDT and CDR2 YYDKIL.

This clone was observed a few times. Genes and germline are mouse. Read sequence stops 4 residues before the CDR3 end, and the germline J gene provides the missing end. V and J are TRBV13-3 and TRBJ2-3, with D perhaps matching TRBD1 (5 bases). With 3 bases removed from V and 0 bases from J, the gap between germline ends came to 11 bases. The CDR3 sequence is 15 residues long. Germline V gene data show CDR1 as NNHDY and CDR2 as SYVADS. The CDR3 bases that were read are TGTGCCAGCAGTGTGACAGTAACTAGTGCAGAA. Residues: CASSVTVTSAE. The CDR3 in full is CASSVTVTSAETLYF.

Notes on this clone: Mouse gene names and germline throughout. The read terminates 4 residues ahead of where the CDR3 ends, so the germline J gene completes it. This chain joins TRBV5 and TRBJ2-1; D perhaps matches TRBD2 (6 bases). CDR3 length equals 15 residues. Germline V CDR1 and CDR2: LGHNA, YNLKQL (reference sequence). Trimming shortened V by 3 bases and J by 1 base, and 10 bases separated the two germline ends. The part of the CDR3 DNA that was read is TGTGCCAGCAGCCATCGACTGGAGAACTATGCT. This encodes CASSHRLENYA. The full CDR3 sequence reads CASSHRLENYAEQFF.

This clone was counted at least ten times. The listed genes are named as in mouse. The read ends 4 residues early relative to the CDR3; the germline J gene fills the gap. The chain employs TRBV17 and TRBJ2-3, with 8 bases matching TRBD1. The CDR3 has 15 amino acids. Germline V lookup: CDR1 MNHDT, CDR2 YYDKIL. The V segment lost 2 bases and the J segment 0 bases; nucleotides outside the gene matches: 1. The covered CDR3 bases are TGTGCTAGCAGTAGACAGGGGGCTAGTGCAGAA. This translates into CASSRQGASAE. The entire CDR3 protein reads CASSRQGASAETLYF.

Turning to this clone: Genes and germline are mouse. The CDR3 region is CASTNNNYAEQFF. The covered CDR3 bases are TGTGCCAGCACTAACAATAACTATGCT. The genes are TRBV19 and TRBJ2-1, with D uncertain. The read halts 4 residues ahead of the CDR3 end, with the missing end drawn from the germline J gene. Trimming took off 6 bases at V and 0 bases at J, with 7 bases between the two ends. Germline loops: CDR1 FNHDT, CDR2 SITEND (reference sequence). The CDR3 has 13 residues. Full variable domain (rest looked up from reference TRBV19 and TRBJ2-1): GGIITQTPKFLIGQEGQKLTLKCQQNFNHDTMYWYRQDSGKGLRLIYYSITENDLQKGDLSEGYDASREKKSSFSLTVTSAQKNEMAVFLCASTNNNYAEQFFGPGTRLTVL.

This clone was picked up a small number of times. Genes and germline come from the mouse. The observed sequence ends 4 residues before the CDR3 terminus, with the missing tail filled in from the germline J gene. This chain uses TRBV31 with TRBJ2-1, with 8 nucleotides matching TRBD1. This CDR3 spans 15 amino acids. After removal of 1 base from V and 3 bases from J, the junction contained 5 bases not matched to a gene. CDR1 and CDR2 (germline): GKSSPN, SITVG. CDR3 bases read: TGTGCCTGGAGTCCGGCCGACAGGGGCTATGCT. Translated: CAWSPADRGYA. The complete CDR3 protein is CAWSPADRGYAEQFF.